A selection of T cell receptor beta chains follows, all from one sample in a study of blood T cell repertoires in COVID-19. TCRdb's table, derived via immunoSEQ multiplex PCR, lists solely in-frame clones and lacks some. In the table there are 250,000 to 300,000 clones, approximately 91% of which are singletons. Specimen: peripheral blood. These receptors were obtained from a man aged 45-60 years with acute or convalescent COVID-19. Each CDR3 is given with its conserved first and last residue. The order of the fields is V gene, D gene, J gene, clone size, CDR3 protein, CDR3 DNA. D genes are given only for firm matches. The listing skips clone size in some rows; elsewhere it reads once, few, many or a size class.

TRBV9,TRBD2,TRBJ2-7,-,CASSRTSGGSRSSYEQYF,TGTGCCAGCAGCCGGACTAGCGGGGGGTCCCGGAGCTCCTACGAGCAGTACTTC
TRBV5-1,TRBD2,TRBJ2-3,-,CASSPGTSQGGDTQYF,TGCGCCAGCAGCCCCGGGACTAGTCAAGGGGGAGATACGCAGTATTTT
TRBV5-1,TRBD2,TRBJ2-1,few,CASTVVAGGGNEQFF,TGCGCCAGCACCGTTGTAGCGGGGGGAGGGAATGAGCAGTTCTTC
TRBV6-5,-,TRBJ2-2,few,CASSPGKQTGELFF,TGTGCCAGCAGCCCGGGGAAACAAACCGGGGAGCTGTTTTTT
TRBV11-2,-,TRBJ1-1,-,CASSLDRGSEAFF,TGTGCCAGCAGCTTAGACAGGGGCAGTGAAGCTTTCTTT
TRBV11-2,TRBD2,TRBJ2-3,-,CASSPTWAGGQRDTQYF,TGTGCCAGCAGCCCGACCTGGGCGGGGGGGCAGAGAGATACGCAGTATTTT
TRBV27,TRBD2,TRBJ2-7,-,CASRSHVAGGTYEQYF,TGTGCCAGCAGGTCCCACGTAGCGGGGGGCACCTACGAGCAGTACTTC
TRBV5-4,TRBD1,TRBJ2-5,-,CASRGETGPQETQYF,TGTGCCAGCAGAGGGGAGACAGGGCCCCAAGAGACCCAGTACTTC
TRBV3-1/TRBV3-2,TRBD1,TRBJ2-2,-,CASRGTANTGELFF,TGTGCCAGCCGAGGGACAGCGAACACCGGGGAGCTGTTTTTT
TRBV19,-,TRBJ2-1,-,CASGGGNEQFF,TGTGCCAGTGGGGGAGGCAATGAGCAGTTCTTC
TRBV7-3,-,TRBJ2-1,-,CASSSGKNEQFF,TGTGCCAGCAGCTCCGGGAAGAATGAGCAGTTCTTC
TRBV7-2,-,TRBJ2-1,-,CASSLDTSGPYNEQFF,TGTGCCAGCAGCTTAGATACCAGCGGGCCCTACAATGAGCAGTTCTTC
TRBV10-3,-,TRBJ2-3,-,CAITQGPTDTQYF,TGTGCCATTACACAGGGTCCCACAGATACGCAGTATTTT
TRBV7-9,-,TRBJ2-1,-,CASSRLVTNNEQFF,TGTGCCAGCAGTCGCCTAGTTACAAACAATGAGCAGTTCTTC
TRBV30,-,TRBJ1-5,-,CAWSVGGDYIQPQHF,TGTGCCTGGAGTGTGGGGGGGGATTACATTCAGCCCCAGCATTTT
TRBV5-6,TRBD1,TRBJ1-4,-,CASLGGRTNEKLFF,TGTGCCAGCTTAGGGGGCCGGACTAATGAAAAACTGTTTTTT
TRBV4-1,-,TRBJ1-5,-,CASSQQEAGGPQHF,TGCGCCAGCAGCCAGCAGGAGGCGGGTGGGCCCCAGCATTTT
TRBV19,-,TRBJ2-5,-,CASSKGLSQETQYF,TGTGCCAGTAGTAAGGGACTTTCCCAAGAGACCCAGTACTTC
TRBV6-5,-,TRBJ2-1,-,CASSYPNPTGYNEQFF,TGTGCCAGCAGTTACCCAAACCCGACAGGCTACAATGAGCAGTTCTTC
TRBV11-2,TRBD2,TRBJ2-1,-,CASSSVRSSGGYNEQFF,TGTGCCAGCAGCTCCGTTCGGTCTAGCGGGGGGTACAATGAGCAGTTCTTC
TRBV10-3,-,TRBJ2-2,-,CAIRVADPGELFF,TGTGCCATCAGGGTAGCGGATCCCGGGGAGCTGTTTTTT
TRBV5-8,-,TRBJ2-3,few,CASSLEQGADTQYF,TGTGCCAGCAGCTTGGAACAGGGAGCAGATACGCAGTATTTT
TRBV5-4,-,TRBJ2-3,-,CASSLRGSQYF,TGTGCCAGCAGCTTGAGGGGCTCGCAGTATTTT
TRBV11-2,-,TRBJ2-1,-,CASWGVVYNEQFF,TGTGCCAGCTGGGGGGTTGTCTACAATGAGCAGTTCTTC